The rows below give T cell receptor beta chains drawn from one sample of a study of T cells after yellow fever vaccination. TCRdb passed the 5' RACE reads through MiXCR, listing each CDR3 protein once. The data contain a few hundred thousand distinct CDR3 sequences, 6.8% of them singletons. Sample: PBMCs, taken approximately 40 days after the first yellow fever vaccination. These receptors came from a young man who received the YFV17D yellow fever vaccine. Both conserved end residues are part of each CDR3. A D gene is named only where the DNA matches it firmly. Expanded clones get a size class; other rows say once, few or many, or leave the size out.

NA TRBJ1-2 TRBD1 TRBV12-3/TRBV12-4 CASSVDRGESYGYTF TGTGCCAGCAGTGTAGACAGGGGGGAGTCCTATGGCTACACCTTC
many TRBJ1-1 TRBD1 TRBV5-6 CASSPGGTEAFF TGTGCCAGCAGCCCAGGGGGCACTGAAGCTTTCTTT
NA TRBJ2-3 TRBD2 TRBV9 CASSDWGGGTDTQYF TGTGCCAGCAGCGACTGGGGGGGTGGCACAGATACGCAGTATTTT
NA TRBJ2-1 NA TRBV5-1 CASSSPKDRSYNEQFF TGCGCCAGCAGCTCGCCCAAAGACCGCTCCTACAATGAGCAGTTCTTC
NA TRBJ2-5 NA TRBV5-1 CASSLWGDGETQYF TGCGCCAGCAGCTTATGGGGGGATGGAGAGACCCAGTACTTC
NA TRBJ2-1 NA TRBV20-1 CSGTGLRGMNEQFF TGCAGTGGGACGGGACTGAGAGGGATGAATGAGCAGTTCTTC
NA TRBJ1-1 TRBD1 TRBV7-9 CASSSPGQGTTEAFF TGTGCCAGCAGCTCCCCGGGACAGGGGACTACTGAAGCTTTCTTT
many TRBJ2-2 TRBD1 TRBV29-1 CSVAGTGNTGELFF TGCAGCGTTGCCGGGACAGGGAACACCGGGGAGCTGTTTTTT
few TRBJ1-1 NA TRBV11-1 CASSLEAEAFF TGTGCCAGCAGCTTAGAGGCTGAAGCTTTCTTT
NA TRBJ2-3 TRBD2 TRBV10-3 CAISESIAGGPSDTQYF TGTGCCATCAGTGAGTCGATAGCGGGGGGGCCCTCAGATACGCAGTATTTT
NA TRBJ1-1 NA TRBV6-2/TRBV6-3 CASSHSRQTYTEAFF TGTGCCAGCAGTCATTCGAGGCAGACCTACACTGAAGCTTTCTTT
NA TRBJ2-5 NA TRBV5-5 CASRSGYGRETQYF TGTGCCAGCAGGTCAGGGTACGGACGAGAGACCCAGTACTTC
NA TRBJ2-3 NA TRBV20-1 CSAGLFGGGTGTQYF TGCAGTGCCGGGCTGTTTGGGGGCGGCACAGGTACGCAGTATTTT
many TRBJ1-1 NA TRBV5-1 CASSLRGLNTEAFF TGCGCCAGCAGCTTACGGGGGTTGAACACTGAAGCTTTCTTT
NA TRBJ1-6 NA TRBV7-9 CASSLGLYNSPLHF TGTGCCAGCAGCTTAGGACTGTATAATTCACCCCTCCACTTT
NA TRBJ2-3 NA TRBV7-3 CASSLQRKDTQYF TGTGCCAGCAGTCTACAAAGGAAGGATACGCAGTATTTT
few TRBJ2-3 NA TRBV19 CASSIRTNDLTDTQYF TGTGCCAGTAGTATCCGGACTAACGATCTCACAGATACGCAGTATTTT
few TRBJ1-1 NA TRBV15 CATSLAQRNTEAFF TGTGCCACCAGCCTGGCGCAGAGGAACACTGAAGCTTTCTTT
few TRBJ2-1 NA TRBV30 CAWSVLYQGNEQFF TGTGCCTGGAGTGTACTCTACCAGGGGAATGAGCAGTTCTTC
NA TRBJ2-1 NA TRBV19 CASRIQGVLGNEQFF TGTGCCAGTAGAATACAGGGAGTATTGGGGAATGAGCAGTTCTTC
NA TRBJ1-1 NA TRBV4-1 CASSQTPNTEAFF TGCGCCAGCAGCCAGACTCCGAACACTGAAGCTTTCTTT
many TRBJ1-5 TRBD1 TRBV6-1 CASRPIAGTGVQPQHF TGTGCCAGCAGACCTATCGCCGGGACAGGGGTCCAGCCCCAGCATTTT
many TRBJ2-5 TRBD1 TRBV4-2 CASSKSGQGLETQYF TGTGCCAGCAGCAAATCGGGACAGGGGTTGGAGACCCAGTACTTC
NA TRBJ1-1 TRBD1 TRBV6-1 CASFGQGRTEAFF TGTGCCAGCTTTGGACAGGGGCGGACTGAAGCTTTCTTT
NA TRBJ1-6 TRBD1 TRBV5-1 CASSLGGTGSNSPLHF TGCGCCAGCAGCTTGGGGGGGACAGGCAGTAATTCACCCCTCCACTTT